One TCR beta chain is described in this entry. The sample originates from a study of cytomegalovirus exposure and HLA in healthy donors. Primers: 60 Vbeta forward and 13 Jbeta reverse. Method: immunoSEQ multiplex PCR; TCRdb's copy keeps in-frame clones and lacks some. The sample includes some 110,000 clones, 75% to 85% of them seen just once. From germline, CDR1 is SGHAT and CDR2 FQNNGV. V was clipped by 3 bases and J by 4 bases, with 10 bases between them. This CDR3 is 14 amino acids long. The clonotype comes from a woman aged 18-29 years in good health and CMV-seropositive. This chain links TRBV11-2 with TRBJ1-5; D uncertain. The sample taken for sequencing was PBMCs. This CDR3 reads CASSFAGLNQPQHF. For the CDR3, the DNA is TGTGCCAGCAGCTTCGCGGGCTTAAATCAGCCCCAGCATTTT.